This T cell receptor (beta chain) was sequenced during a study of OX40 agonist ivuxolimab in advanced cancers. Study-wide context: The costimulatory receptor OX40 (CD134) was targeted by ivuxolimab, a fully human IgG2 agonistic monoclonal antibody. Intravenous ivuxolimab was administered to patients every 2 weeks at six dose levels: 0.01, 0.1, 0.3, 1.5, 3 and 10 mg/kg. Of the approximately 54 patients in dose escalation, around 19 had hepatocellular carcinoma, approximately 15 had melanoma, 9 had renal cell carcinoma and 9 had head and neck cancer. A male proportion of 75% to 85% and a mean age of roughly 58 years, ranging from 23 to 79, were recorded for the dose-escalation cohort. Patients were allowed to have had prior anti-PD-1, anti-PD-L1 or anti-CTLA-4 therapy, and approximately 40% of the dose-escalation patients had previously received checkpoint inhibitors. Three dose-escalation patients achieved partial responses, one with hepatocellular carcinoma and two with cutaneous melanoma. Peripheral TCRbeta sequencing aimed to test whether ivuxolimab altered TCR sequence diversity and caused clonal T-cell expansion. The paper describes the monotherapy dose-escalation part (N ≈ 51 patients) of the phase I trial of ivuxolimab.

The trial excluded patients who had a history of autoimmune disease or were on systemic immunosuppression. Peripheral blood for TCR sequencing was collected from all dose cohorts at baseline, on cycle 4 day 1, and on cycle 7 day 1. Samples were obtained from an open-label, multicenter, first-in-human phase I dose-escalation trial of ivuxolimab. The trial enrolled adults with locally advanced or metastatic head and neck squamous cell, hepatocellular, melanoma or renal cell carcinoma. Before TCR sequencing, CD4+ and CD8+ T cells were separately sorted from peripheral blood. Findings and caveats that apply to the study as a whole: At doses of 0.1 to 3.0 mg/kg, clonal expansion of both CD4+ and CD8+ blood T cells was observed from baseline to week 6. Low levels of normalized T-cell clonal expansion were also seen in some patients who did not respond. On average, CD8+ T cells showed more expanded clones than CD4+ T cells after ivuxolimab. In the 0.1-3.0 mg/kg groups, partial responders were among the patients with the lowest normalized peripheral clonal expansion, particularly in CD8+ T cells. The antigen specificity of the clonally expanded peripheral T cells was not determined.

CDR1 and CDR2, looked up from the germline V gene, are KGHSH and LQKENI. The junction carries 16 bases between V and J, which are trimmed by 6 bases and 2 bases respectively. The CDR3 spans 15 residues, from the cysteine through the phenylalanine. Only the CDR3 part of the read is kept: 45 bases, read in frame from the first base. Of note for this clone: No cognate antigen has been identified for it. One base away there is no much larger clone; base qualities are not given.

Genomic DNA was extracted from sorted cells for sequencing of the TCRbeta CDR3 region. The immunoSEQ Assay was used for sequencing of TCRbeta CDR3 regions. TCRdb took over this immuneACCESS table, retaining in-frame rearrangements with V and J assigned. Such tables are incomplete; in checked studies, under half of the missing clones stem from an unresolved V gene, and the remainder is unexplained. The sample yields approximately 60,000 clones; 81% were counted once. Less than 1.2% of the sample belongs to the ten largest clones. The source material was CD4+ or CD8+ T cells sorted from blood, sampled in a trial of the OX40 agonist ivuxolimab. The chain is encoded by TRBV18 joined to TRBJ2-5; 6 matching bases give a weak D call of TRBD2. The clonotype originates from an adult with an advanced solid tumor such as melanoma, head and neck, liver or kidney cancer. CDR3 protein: CASSPNRESQETQYF. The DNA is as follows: TGTGCCAGCTCCCCAAACCGGGAGAGTCAAGAGACCCAGTACTTC.